Here is one T cell receptor beta chain with its context. The CDR3 totals 18 residues. V was pared by 4 bases and J by 5 bases, with 10 bases of the junction left unmatched. Germline CDR1 reads SGHNT; CDR2 reads YYREEE (reference sequence). This sample was taken from a study of blood T cell repertoires in COVID-19. For the study at large: Some COVID-19 samples were acute and others convalescent; all came from the United States, Italy and Spain. Nucleic acid was either cDNA or gDNA, and it came from T cells, B-cell-depleted T cells, or PBMCs.

Original processing notes: Researchers report that nucleated cell counts were estimated from reference gene primer amplification. Using immunoSEQ multiplex PCR, the repertoire was profiled, and TCRdb retains in-frame clones only, with some absent. That table supplies the V and J calls and clone size; D and trimming were determined from the DNA. The top ten hold roughly 13% of the sample, which has 72,000 or so clones, around nine tenths seen once. The clonotype originates from a woman aged 60-75 years with acute or convalescent COVID-19. Sequenced input: peripheral blood. The chain combines TRBV5-4 with TRBJ2-1; 15 bases align to TRBD2. CDR3 DNA: TGTGCCAGCAGCCGGGGACTAGCGGGGGGCGGTATGGACAATGAGCAGTTCTTC. It encodes CASSRGLAGGGMDNEQFF.